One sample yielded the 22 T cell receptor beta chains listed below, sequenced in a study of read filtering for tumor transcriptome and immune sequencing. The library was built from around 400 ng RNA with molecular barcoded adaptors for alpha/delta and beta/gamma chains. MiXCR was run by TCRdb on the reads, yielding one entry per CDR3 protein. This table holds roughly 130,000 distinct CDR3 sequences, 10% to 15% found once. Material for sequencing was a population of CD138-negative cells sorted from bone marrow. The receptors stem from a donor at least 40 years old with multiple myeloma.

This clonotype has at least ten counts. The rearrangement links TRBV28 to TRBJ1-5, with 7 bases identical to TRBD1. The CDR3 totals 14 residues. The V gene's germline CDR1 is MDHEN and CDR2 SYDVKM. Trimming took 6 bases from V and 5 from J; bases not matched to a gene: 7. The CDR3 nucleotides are TGTGCCAGCAGAGCCGACAGGGTGGATCAGCCCCAGCATTTT. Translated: CASRADRVDQPQHF.

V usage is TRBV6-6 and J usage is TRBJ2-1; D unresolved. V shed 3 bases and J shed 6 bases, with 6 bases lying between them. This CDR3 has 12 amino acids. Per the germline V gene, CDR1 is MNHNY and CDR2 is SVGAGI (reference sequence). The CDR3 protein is CASSYGTNEQFF. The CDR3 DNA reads TGTGCCAGCAGTTATGGCACCAATGAGCAGTTCTTC.

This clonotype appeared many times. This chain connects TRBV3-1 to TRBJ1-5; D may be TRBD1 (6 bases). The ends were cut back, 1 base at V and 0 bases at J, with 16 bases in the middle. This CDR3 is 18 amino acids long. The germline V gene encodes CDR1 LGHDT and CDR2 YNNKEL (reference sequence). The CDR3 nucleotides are TGTGCCAGCAGCCAAGGGGTTTGGGACACCGATAGCAATCAGCCCCAGCATTTT. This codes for CASSQGVWDTDSNQPQHF.

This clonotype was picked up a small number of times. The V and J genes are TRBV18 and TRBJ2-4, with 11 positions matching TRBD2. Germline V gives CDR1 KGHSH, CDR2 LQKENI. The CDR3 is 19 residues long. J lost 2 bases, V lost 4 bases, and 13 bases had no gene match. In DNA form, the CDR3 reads TGTGCCAGCTCACGTCAGACTAGCGGGGCACCCACTACCAAAAACATTCAGTACTTC. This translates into CASSRQTSGAPTTKNIQYF.

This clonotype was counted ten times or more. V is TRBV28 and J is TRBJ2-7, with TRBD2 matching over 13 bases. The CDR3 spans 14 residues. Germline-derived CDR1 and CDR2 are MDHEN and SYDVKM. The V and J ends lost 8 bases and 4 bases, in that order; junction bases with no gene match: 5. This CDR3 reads CASGWTSGSYEQYF. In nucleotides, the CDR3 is TGTGCCAGCGGCTGGACTAGCGGGAGTTACGAGCAGTACTTC.

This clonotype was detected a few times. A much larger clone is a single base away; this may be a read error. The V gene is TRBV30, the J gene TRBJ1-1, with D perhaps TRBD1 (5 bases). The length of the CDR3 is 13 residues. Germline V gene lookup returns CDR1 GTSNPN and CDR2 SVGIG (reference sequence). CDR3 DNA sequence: TGTGCCTGGAGTAGGGGAAGGTGGAGTGAAGTTTTCTTT. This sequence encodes CAWSRGRWSEVFF.

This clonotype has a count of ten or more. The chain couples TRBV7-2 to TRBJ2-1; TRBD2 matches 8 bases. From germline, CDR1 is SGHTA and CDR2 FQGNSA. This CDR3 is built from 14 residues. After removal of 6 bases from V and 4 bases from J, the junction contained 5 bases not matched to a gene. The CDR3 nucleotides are TGTGCCAGCAGTTCTACTAGCGGTTACAATGAGCAGTTCTTC. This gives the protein CASSSTSGYNEQFF. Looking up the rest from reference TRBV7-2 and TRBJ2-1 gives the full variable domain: GAGVSQSPSNKVTEKGKDVELRCDPISGHTALYWYRQSLGQGLEFLIYFQGNSAPDKSGLPSDRFSAERTGGSVSTLTIQRTQQEDSAVYLCASSSTSGYNEQFFGPGTRLTVL.

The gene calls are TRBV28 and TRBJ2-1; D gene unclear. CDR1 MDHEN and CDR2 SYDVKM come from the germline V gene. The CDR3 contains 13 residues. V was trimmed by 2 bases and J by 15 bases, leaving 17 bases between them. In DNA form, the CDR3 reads TGTGCCAGCAGTTTACCACGTTCCTACGTGCTGTTCTTC. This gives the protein CASSLPRSYVLFF. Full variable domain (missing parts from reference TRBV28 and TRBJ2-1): DVKVTQSSRYLVKRTGEKVFLECVQDMDHENMFWYRQDPGLGLRLIYFSYDVKMKEKGDIPEGYSVSREKKERFSLILESASTNQTSMYLCASSLPRSYVLFFGPGTRLTVL.

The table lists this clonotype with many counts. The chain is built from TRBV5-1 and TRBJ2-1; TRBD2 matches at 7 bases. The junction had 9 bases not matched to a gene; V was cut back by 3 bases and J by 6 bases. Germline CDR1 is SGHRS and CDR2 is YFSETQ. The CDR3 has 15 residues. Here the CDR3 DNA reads TGCGCCAGCAGCTCGGGACTAACGACTTTCAATGAGCAGTTCTTC. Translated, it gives CASSSGLTTFNEQFF.

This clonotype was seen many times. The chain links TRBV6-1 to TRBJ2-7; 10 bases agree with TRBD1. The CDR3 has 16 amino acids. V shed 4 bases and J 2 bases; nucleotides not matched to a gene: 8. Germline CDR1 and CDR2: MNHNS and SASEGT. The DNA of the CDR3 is TGTGCCAGCAGTGGTCCCTCGGGACAGGGGACCTACGAGCAGTACTTC. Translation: CASSGPSGQGTYEQYF.

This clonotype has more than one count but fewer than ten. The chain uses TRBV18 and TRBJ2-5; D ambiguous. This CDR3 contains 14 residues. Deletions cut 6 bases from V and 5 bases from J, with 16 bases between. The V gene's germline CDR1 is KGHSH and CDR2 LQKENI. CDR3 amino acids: CASSPQDRAETQYF. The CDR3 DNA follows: TGTGCCAGCTCGCCTCAAGATAGGGCGGAGACCCAGTACTTC.

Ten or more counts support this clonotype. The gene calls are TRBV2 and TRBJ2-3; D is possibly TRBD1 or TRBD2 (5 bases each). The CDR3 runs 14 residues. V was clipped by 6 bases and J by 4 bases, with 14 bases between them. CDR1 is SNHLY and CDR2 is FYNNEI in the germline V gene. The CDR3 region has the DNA TGTGCCAGCAGGGGTCGGGGCGTGGCAGATACGCAGTATTTT. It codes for CASRGRGVADTQYF.

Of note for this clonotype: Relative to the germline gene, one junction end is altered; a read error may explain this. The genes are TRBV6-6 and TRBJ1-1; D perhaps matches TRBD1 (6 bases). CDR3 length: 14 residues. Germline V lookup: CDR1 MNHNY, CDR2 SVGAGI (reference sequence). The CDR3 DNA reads TGTGCCAGCAGTTTACAGGGTATGAACACTAAAGCTTTCTTT. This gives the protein CASSLQGMNTKAFF.

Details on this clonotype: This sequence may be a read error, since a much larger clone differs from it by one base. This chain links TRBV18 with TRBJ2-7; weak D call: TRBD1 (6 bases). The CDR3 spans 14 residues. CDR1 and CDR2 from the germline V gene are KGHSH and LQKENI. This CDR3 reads CANSPEDSKSEQYF. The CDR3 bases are TGTGCCAACTCACCTGAGGACAGCAAAAGTGAGCAGTACTTC.

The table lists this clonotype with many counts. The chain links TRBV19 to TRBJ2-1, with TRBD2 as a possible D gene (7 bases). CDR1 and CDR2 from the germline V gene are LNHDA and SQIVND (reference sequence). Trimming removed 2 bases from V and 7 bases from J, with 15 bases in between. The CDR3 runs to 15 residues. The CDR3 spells CASSIKGGASNEQFF. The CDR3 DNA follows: TGTGCCAGTAGTATAAAGGGGGGGGCATCTAATGAGCAGTTCTTC.

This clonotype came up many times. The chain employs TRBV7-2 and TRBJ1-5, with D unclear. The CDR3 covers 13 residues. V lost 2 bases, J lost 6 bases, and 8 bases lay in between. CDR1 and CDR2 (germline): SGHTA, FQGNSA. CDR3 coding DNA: TGTGCCAGCAGCTTACAGCATCTTCAGCCCCAGCATTTT. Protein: CASSLQHLQPQHF.

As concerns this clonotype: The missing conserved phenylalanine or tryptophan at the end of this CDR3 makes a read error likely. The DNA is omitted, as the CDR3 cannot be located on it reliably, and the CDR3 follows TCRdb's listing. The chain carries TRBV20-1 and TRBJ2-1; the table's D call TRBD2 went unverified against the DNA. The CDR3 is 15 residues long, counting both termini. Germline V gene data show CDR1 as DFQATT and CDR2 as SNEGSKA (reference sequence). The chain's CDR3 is CSASSASGRARVQIY.

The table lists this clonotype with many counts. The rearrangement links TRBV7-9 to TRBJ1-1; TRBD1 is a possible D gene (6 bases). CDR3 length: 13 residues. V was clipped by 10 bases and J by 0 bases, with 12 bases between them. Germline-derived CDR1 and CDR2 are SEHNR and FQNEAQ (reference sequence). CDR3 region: CAISGQMNTEAFF. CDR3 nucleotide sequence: TGTGCCATTTCTGGACAGATGAACACTGAAGCTTTCTTT.

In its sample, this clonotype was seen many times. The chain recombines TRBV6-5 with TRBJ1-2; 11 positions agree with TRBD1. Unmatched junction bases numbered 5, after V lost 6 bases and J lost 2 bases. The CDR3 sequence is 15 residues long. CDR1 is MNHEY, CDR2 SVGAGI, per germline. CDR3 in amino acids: CASSPGQGANYGYTF. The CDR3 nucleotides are TGTGCCAGCAGCCCCGGACAGGGGGCGAACTATGGCTACACCTTC.

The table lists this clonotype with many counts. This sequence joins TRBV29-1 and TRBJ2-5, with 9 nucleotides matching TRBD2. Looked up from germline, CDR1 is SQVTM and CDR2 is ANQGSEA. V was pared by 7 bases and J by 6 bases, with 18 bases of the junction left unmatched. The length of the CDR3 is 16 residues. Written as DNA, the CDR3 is TGCAGCGCCCAGCGTGTTGGCGGGAGGGCCGGAAAGACCCAGTACTTC. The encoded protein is CSAQRVGGRAGKTQYF.

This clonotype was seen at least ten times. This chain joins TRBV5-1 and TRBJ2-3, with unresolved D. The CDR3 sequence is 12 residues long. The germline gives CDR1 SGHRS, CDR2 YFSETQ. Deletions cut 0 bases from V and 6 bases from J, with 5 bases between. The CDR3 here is CASSLVVDTQYF. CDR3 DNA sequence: TGCGCCAGCAGCTTGGTGGTCGATACGCAGTATTTT. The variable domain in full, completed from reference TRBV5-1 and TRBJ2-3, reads KAGVTQTPRYLIKTRGQQVTLSCSPISGHRSVSWYQQTPGQGLQFLFEYFSETQRNKGNFPGRFSGRQFSNSRSEMNVSTLELGDSALYLCASSLVVDTQYFGPGTRLTVL.

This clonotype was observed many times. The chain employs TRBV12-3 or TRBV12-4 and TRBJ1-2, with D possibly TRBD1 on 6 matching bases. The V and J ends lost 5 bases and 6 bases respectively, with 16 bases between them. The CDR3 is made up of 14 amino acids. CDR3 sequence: CASSTLTGSHGYTF. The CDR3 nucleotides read TGTGCCAGCAGTACTCTCACAGGGAGCCATGGCTACACCTTC.